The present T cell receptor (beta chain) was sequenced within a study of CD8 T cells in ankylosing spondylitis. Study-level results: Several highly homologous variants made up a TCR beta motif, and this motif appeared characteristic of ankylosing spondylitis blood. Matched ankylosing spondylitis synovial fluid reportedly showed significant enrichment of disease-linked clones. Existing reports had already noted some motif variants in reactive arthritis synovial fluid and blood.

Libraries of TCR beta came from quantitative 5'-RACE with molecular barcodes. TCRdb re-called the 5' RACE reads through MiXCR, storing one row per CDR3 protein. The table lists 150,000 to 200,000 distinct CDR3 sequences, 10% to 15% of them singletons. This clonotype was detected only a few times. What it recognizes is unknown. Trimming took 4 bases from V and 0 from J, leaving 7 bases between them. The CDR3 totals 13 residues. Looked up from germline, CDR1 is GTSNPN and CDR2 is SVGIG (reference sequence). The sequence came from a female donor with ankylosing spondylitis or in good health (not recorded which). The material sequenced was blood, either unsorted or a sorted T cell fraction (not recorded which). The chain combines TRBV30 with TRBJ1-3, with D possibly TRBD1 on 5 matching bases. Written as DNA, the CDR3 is TGTGCCTGGACTAGGGGCTCTGGAAACACCATATATTTT. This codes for CAWTRGSGNTIYF.